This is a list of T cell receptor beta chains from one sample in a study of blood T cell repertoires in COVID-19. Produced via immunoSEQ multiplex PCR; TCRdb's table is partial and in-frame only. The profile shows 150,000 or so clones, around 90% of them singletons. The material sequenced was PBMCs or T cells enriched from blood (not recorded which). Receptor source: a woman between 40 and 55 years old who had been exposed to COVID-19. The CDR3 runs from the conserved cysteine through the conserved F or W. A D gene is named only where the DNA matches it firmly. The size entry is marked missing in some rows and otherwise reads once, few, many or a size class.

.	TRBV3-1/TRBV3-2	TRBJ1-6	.	CASSQESVYSPLHF	TGTGCCAGCAGCCAAGAGTCCGTTTATTCACCCCTCCACTTT
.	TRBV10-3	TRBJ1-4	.	CAISEDLKGARCEKLFF	TGTGCCATCAGTGAGGATCTAAAAGGGGCCCGCTGCGAAAAACTGTTTTTT
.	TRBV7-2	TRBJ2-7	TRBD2	CASSLVEAGAYEQYF	TGTGCCAGCAGCTTAGTTGAGGCGGGAGCCTACGAGCAGTACTTC
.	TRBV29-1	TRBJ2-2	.	CSVPGIGNTGELFF	TGCAGCGTACCCGGGATAGGAAACACCGGGGAGCTGTTTTTT
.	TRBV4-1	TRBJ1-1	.	CASSQVVGGYTEAFF	TGCGCCAGCAGCCAAGTGGTAGGAGGGTACACTGAAGCTTTCTTT
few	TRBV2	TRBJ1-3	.	CASRSRGFGNTIYF	TGTGCCAGTAGAAGCAGGGGCTTTGGAAACACCATATATTTT
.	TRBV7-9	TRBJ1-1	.	CASSSATSPGTEAFF	TGTGCCAGCAGCTCGGCGACCTCCCCGGGAACTGAAGCTTTCTTT
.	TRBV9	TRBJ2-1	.	CASSVVRFGNEQFF	TGTGCCAGCAGCGTAGTTAGATTTGGCAATGAGCAGTTCTTC
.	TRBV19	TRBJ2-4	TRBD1	CASSPNRGRRNIQYF	TGTGCCAGTAGTCCCAACAGGGGGCGTAGAAACATTCAGTACTTC
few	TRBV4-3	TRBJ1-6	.	CASSQRIKGNNSPLHF	TGCGCCAGCAGCCAGAGGATCAAGGGGAATAATTCACCCCTCCACTTT
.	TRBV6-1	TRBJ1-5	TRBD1	CASSEVVGTVNQPQHF	TGTGCCAGCAGTGAAGTGGTAGGGACAGTCAATCAGCCCCAGCATTTT
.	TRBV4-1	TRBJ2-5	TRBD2	CASSTSGLVGQETQYF	TGCGCCAGCAGCACATCGGGACTAGTCGGCCAAGAGACCCAGTACTTC
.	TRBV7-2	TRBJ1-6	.	CASSLEEGILYNSPLHF	TGTGCCAGCAGCTTAGAGGAGGGAATACTTTATAATTCACCCCTCCACTTT
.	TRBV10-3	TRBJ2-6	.	CATSNRGGNSGANVLTF	TGTGCCACGTCGAATAGGGGGGGGAACTCTGGGGCCAACGTCCTGACTTTC
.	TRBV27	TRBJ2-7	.	CASSVDIARSSYEQYF	TGTGCCAGCAGTGTTGATATAGCACGAAGCTCCTACGAGCAGTACTTC
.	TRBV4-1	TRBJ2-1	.	CASSQALIIRNEQFF	TGCGCCAGCAGCCAAGCCCTGATTATCCGGAATGAGCAGTTCTTC
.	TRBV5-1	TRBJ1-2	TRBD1	CASSLGGTAFYGYTF	TGCGCCAGCAGCTTGGGTGGGACAGCGTTTTATGGCTACACCTTC
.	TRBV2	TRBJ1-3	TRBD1	CASSRQGVSGNTIYF	TGTGCCAGCAGTCGACAGGGCGTCTCTGGAAACACCATATATTTT
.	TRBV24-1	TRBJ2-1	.	CATRARGSSYNEQFF	TGTGCCACCAGGGCTAGGGGTAGCTCCTACAATGAGCAGTTCTTC
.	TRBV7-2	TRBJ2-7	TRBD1	CASSSRQGNEQYF	TGTGCCAGCAGCTCGAGACAGGGTAACGAGCAGTACTTC
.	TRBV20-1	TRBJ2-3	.	CSASGDTQYF	TGCAGTGCCTCCGGAGATACGCAGTATTTT
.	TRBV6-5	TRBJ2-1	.	CASRQSQVGYNEQFF	TGTGCCAGCAGACAAAGTCAGGTGGGCTACAATGAGCAGTTCTTC
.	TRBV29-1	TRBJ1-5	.	CSVVAGDQPQHF	TGCAGCGTTGTGGCGGGGGACCAGCCCCAGCATTTT
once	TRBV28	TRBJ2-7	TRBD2	CASSSHGGGANEQYF	TGTGCCAGCAGTTCCCATGGCGGGGGGGCGAACGAGCAGTACTTC
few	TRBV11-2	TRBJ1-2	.	CASSFTGSTGYTF	TGTGCCAGCAGCTTTACAGGGTCGACCGGCTACACCTTC
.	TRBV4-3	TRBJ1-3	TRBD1	CASSQAPGQGAPGNTIYF	TGCGCCAGCAGCCAAGCCCCGGGACAGGGGGCGCCTGGAAACACCATATATTTT
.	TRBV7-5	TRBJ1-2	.	CARSLAGFRDYGYTF	TGTGCCAGAAGCTTAGCTGGCTTCCGGGACTATGGCTACACCTTC
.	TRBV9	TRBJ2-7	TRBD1	CASSPHGTGADEQYF	TGTGCCAGCAGCCCCCACGGGACAGGGGCGGACGAGCAGTACTTC